This TCR beta chain stems from a study of blood T cells in healthy people across ages. Notes on the study in general: There was a strong correlation between TCR beta diversity and naive T cell percentage. As age increased, TCR beta diversity per million T cells fell in a roughly linear fashion. Naive CD4+ cells and diversity were both higher in long-lived donors than in aged donors.

Next came a second PCR, run for about 6 to 12 cycles, which used a sample-barcoded 5' primer along with a J-beta primer mix. A tag from a template-switch adaptor with 12 random nucleotides marked each cDNA molecule. TCRdb called the 5' RACE reads again in MiXCR, with one record for every CDR3 protein. This sample has 920,000 or so distinct CDR3 sequences, with around 43% found just once. The sample holds a few counts of this clonotype. As yet, its antigen is unknown. Germline CDR1 and CDR2: LNHNV and YYDKDF (reference sequence). This CDR3 spans 14 amino acids. The V and J ends lost 1 base and 3 bases respectively, with 9 bases between them.

The sequence was obtained from a woman aged 55-75 years in good health. The source material was blood. This chain uses TRBV15 with TRBJ1-2; the D is unclear. CDR3 nucleotides: TGTGCCACCAGCAGAGCCCCAGGATACTATGGCTACACCTTC. Its translation is CATSRAPGYYGYTF.